These 22 T cell receptor beta chains share one sample of origin, sequenced in a study of blood T cell repertoires in COVID-19. Generated by immunoSEQ multiplex PCR, the TCRdb table keeps only in-frame clones and is missing some. The data show more than 95,000 clones, with approximately 88% seen just once and approximately 5.1% held by the top ten. Material: peripheral blood. All receptors come from a human donor in a cohort sampled during active COVID-19.

J is TRBJ2-5 and V is TRBV5-1; 8 nucleotides line up with TRBD2. This CDR3 region has 14 residues. Germline V gene sequence: CDR1 SGHRS, CDR2 YFSETQ. Trimming cost V 1 base and J 3 bases; bases outside gene matches: 2. The CDR3 DNA reads as TGCGCCAGCAGCTTGCGGGGGGGCGAAGAGACCCAGTACTTC. This gives the protein CASSLRGGEETQYF.

The chain couples TRBV7-3 to TRBJ2-7; TRBD1 is a possible D gene (6 bases). Germline CDR1 and CDR2: SGHTA and FQGTGA. The CDR3 loop spans 14 amino acids. The V end was cut by 5 bases, the J end by 5 bases, with 16 bases between. The DNA for the CDR3 is TGTGCCAGCAGCCAGTGGGACACTCTTCACGAGCAGTACTTC. This translates into CASSQWDTLHEQYF.

The chain is built from TRBV7-2 and TRBJ1-5; D not resolved. Trimming took off 3 bases at V and 6 bases at J, with 15 bases between the two ends. Germline loops: CDR1 SGHTA, CDR2 FQGNSA. CDR3 size: 15 residues. The CDR3 reads CASSFRGETAQPQHF. The CDR3 bases are TGTGCCAGCAGCTTCCGAGGAGAAACGGCTCAGCCCCAGCATTTT.

This clone was seen only once. The chain is built from TRBV4-1 and TRBJ2-5; 8 nucleotides line up with TRBD2. This CDR3 has 16 residues. Germline lookup yields CDR1 MGHRA and CDR2 YSYEKL. Germline trimming cut 4 bases from V and 2 bases from J; bases unmatched to any gene: 9. This CDR3 is CASSPIPGLGQETQYF. CDR3 bases: TGCGCCAGCAGCCCGATTCCGGGACTAGGGCAAGAGACCCAGTACTTC.

The CDR3 nucleotides read TGTGCCAGCGAGACAGGCTCTAACACTGAAGCTTTCTTT. Amino acid sequence: CASETGSNTEAFF. V and J are TRBV19 and TRBJ1-1; the D gene is possibly TRBD1 (6 bases). Germline CDR1 is LNHDA and CDR2 is SQIVND (reference sequence). Trimming shortened V by 9 bases and J by 2 bases, and 13 bases separated the two germline ends. This CDR3 contains 13 residues.

This sequence joins TRBV18 and TRBJ2-7; 9 bases align to TRBD1. Germline loops: CDR1 KGHSH, CDR2 LQKENI. The CDR3 loop spans 14 amino acids. V lost 5 bases and J lost 0; bases outside the gene matches: 2. CDR3 loop: CASSGQGLSYEQYF. The CDR3 DNA follows: TGTGCCAGCTCAGGACAGGGGCTCTCCTACGAGCAGTACTTC.

DNA of the CDR3: TGTGCCAGCAGCCAAGATCAGTCCTACAATGAGCAGTTCTTC. Encoded protein: CASSQDQSYNEQFF. V and J are TRBV4-2 and TRBJ2-1, with D unresolved. This CDR3 contains 14 residues. With 0 bases removed from V and 1 base from J, the gap between germline ends came to 4 bases. Germline loops: CDR1 LGHNA, CDR2 YNFKEQ.

The CDR3 here is CASSEGGLAVHEQYF. DNA of the CDR3: TGTGCCAGCAGTGAGGGTGGACTAGCTGTCCACGAGCAGTACTTC. The chain carries TRBV25-1 and TRBJ2-7; TRBD2 agrees at 8 bases. Germline CDR1 and CDR2: MGHDK and SYGVNS. This CDR3 comprises 15 residues. V was clipped by 3 bases and J by 5 bases; unmatched bases: 9.

The chain recombines TRBV6-2 or TRBV6-3 with TRBJ1-5, with 9 nucleotides matching TRBD1. The germline V gene encodes CDR1 MNHEY and CDR2 SVGEGT. The CDR3 runs to 15 residues. J lost 2 bases, V lost 4 bases, and 3 bases had no gene match. The CDR3 spells CASSWDRDGNQPQHF. As DNA, the CDR3 is TGTGCCAGCAGTTGGGACAGGGATGGCAATCAGCCCCAGCATTTT.

V and J are TRBV24-1 and TRBJ2-1, with D perhaps matching TRBD2 (5 bases). The CDR3 totals 14 residues. Between the trimmed V and J ends, which lost 5 bases and 2 bases, there was a span of 9 bases. Germline-derived CDR1 and CDR2 are KGHDR and SFDVKD. CDR3 in amino acids: CATSGRPAYNEQFF. DNA of the CDR3: TGTGCCACCAGTGGGAGGCCCGCCTACAATGAGCAGTTCTTC.

The V and J genes are TRBV6-1 and TRBJ2-3; 9 bases are a match to TRBD2. Germline V CDR1 and CDR2: MNHNS, SASEGT. The length of the CDR3 is 15 residues. V lost 3 bases, J lost 5 bases, and 6 bases stayed unmatched. The CDR3 sequence is CASSEVAGEGDTQYF. CDR3 nucleotide sequence: TGTGCCAGCAGTGAGGTAGCGGGGGAGGGAGATACGCAGTATTTT.

The chain combines TRBV4-1 with TRBJ2-1; D is undetermined. This CDR3 comprises 14 residues. In germline, CDR1 is MGHRA, CDR2 YSYEKL. V lost 3 bases and J lost 2, with 8 bases in between. The DNA for the CDR3 is TGCGCCAGCAGCCACCGACACCCCTACAATGAGCAGTTCTTC. This codes for CASSHRHPYNEQFF.

The chain recombines TRBV7-9 with TRBJ1-1; weak D call: TRBD1 (6 bases). This CDR3 is 17 amino acids long. From germline, CDR1 is SEHNR and CDR2 FQNEAQ (reference sequence). The V and J ends lost 3 bases and 4 bases respectively, with 21 bases between them. In nucleotides, the CDR3 is TGTGCCAGCAGCTTTCTCCCCACGGGGGGCGTGCGCACTGAAGCTTTCTTT. Translation gives CASSFLPTGGVRTEAFF.

Comments on this clone: One end of the junction fails to match germline, which may point to a read error. The chain joins TRBV3-1 (or the pseudogene TRBV3-2) to TRBJ2-7; 8 nucleotides line up with TRBD1. This CDR3 region has 14 residues. Looked up from germline, CDR1 is LGHDT and CDR2 is YNNKEL (reference sequence). The CDR3 coding sequence is TGTGCCAGCAGCCTACAGGGGGGCCGTGGCTCCCACAACTTC. Translated, it gives CASSLQGGRGSHNF.

The rearrangement links TRBV9 to TRBJ2-3; weak D call: TRBD2 (7 bases). V dropped 6 bases and J dropped 4 bases, with 18 bases sitting between them. Germline V lookup: CDR1 SGDLS, CDR2 YYNGEE. This CDR3 region has 15 residues. In DNA, the CDR3 is TGTGCCAGCACCAATCAGGCGGGGGCCCCAGATACGCAGTATTTT. The encoded protein is CASTNQAGAPDTQYF.

The rearrangement links TRBV6-6 to TRBJ1-5; D is undetermined. Germline-derived CDR1 and CDR2 are MNHNY and SVGAGI (reference sequence). The CDR3 sequence is 14 residues long. Trimming removed 2 bases from V and 5 bases from J, with 10 bases in between. DNA of the CDR3: TGTGCCAGCAGTTACGCAGGCCGCGATCAGCCCCAGCATTTT. As protein: CASSYAGRDQPQHF.

The chain recombines TRBV14 with TRBJ1-2; 7 nucleotides align to TRBD1. The CDR3 loop spans 15 amino acids. V was clipped by 1 base and J by 0 bases; unmatched bases: 2. Germline CDR1 is SGHDN and CDR2 is FVKESK. The CDR3 spells CASSQADRANYGYTF. In nucleotides, the CDR3 is TGTGCCAGCAGCCAAGCAGACAGGGCTAACTATGGCTACACCTTC.

This chain uses TRBV3-1 (or the pseudogene TRBV3-2) with TRBJ1-1; 7 bases agree with TRBD1. CDR1 and CDR2 from the germline V gene are LGHDT and YNNKEL (reference sequence). The CDR3 covers 14 residues. V dropped 2 bases and J dropped 9; count of bases not matched to a gene: 9. CDR3 residues: CASSQSNRDRKAFF. The DNA for the CDR3 is TGTGCCAGCAGCCAATCAAACCGGGACAGAAAAGCTTTCTTT.

The chain is built from TRBV6-2 or TRBV6-3 and TRBJ1-2; TRBD1 aligns across 7 bases. In germline, CDR1 is MNHEY, CDR2 SVGEGT. The CDR3 is 15 amino acids. Germline trimming cut 6 bases from V and 7 bases from J; bases unmatched to any gene: 14. The CDR3 sequence is CASRYRDSPMAGYTF. Here the CDR3 DNA reads TGTGCCAGCAGATACCGGGACAGCCCTATGGCTGGCTACACCTTC.

The chain recombines TRBV24-1 with TRBJ2-1; D is undetermined. This CDR3 region has 13 residues. V dropped 2 bases and J dropped 9 bases, with 10 bases sitting between them. From germline, CDR1 is KGHDR and CDR2 SFDVKD. The CDR3 sequence is CATSDSLVGEQFF. The DNA for the CDR3 is TGTGCCACCAGTGATTCCCTAGTTGGTGAGCAGTTCTTC.

V and J are TRBV10-3 and TRBJ2-5, with D possibly matching TRBD1 (6 bases). The CDR3 length is 13 residues. The V and J ends lost 10 bases and 4 bases respectively, with 16 bases between them. Looked up from germline, CDR1 is ENHRY and CDR2 is SYGVKD. The CDR3 DNA reads as TGTGCCACCACTCCGGGACAAGGAGAGACCCAGTACTTC. It translates to CATTPGQGETQYF.

This clone was counted a few times. The chain is built from TRBV5-1 and TRBJ1-5; maybe TRBD1 (5 bases). Per the germline V gene, CDR1 is SGHRS and CDR2 is YFSETQ. The CDR3 covers 14 residues. V was clipped by 0 bases and J by 6 bases, with 10 bases between them. CDR3 in DNA: TGCGCCAGCAGCTTGGGAGGGACTGGTCAGCCCCAGCATTTT. It specifies CASSLGGTGQPQHF.